This is a list of T cell receptor beta chains from one sample in a study of STAT5B mutations in CD4+ large granular lymphocyte leukemia. Assay used: immunoSEQ multiplex PCR; TCRdb lists only in-frame clones, some missing. The sample carries more than 7,500 clones, about four fifths recorded once. Sequenced sample: PBMCs. The receptors derive from a man in his 60s with CD4+ T-cell large granular lymphocyte leukemia. Both conserved end residues are trimmed from each CDR3.

V gene	J gene	CDR3 protein
TRBV6-5	TRBJ2-6	ASSYSRASGANVLT
TRBV9	TRBJ2-7	ASSVDSSGRFDEQY
TRBV4-3	TRBJ2-5	ASSQGGPQTQY
TRBV14	TRBJ1-1	ASSQEVVRGTEAF
TRBV6-4	TRBJ2-3	ASSDEGAATAFCTQY
TRBV7-9	TRBJ2-1	ASSFGQNFYNEQF
TRBV7-9	TRBJ2-5	ASRLLGETQY
TRBV6-4	TRBJ2-2	ASSVQGGMSTGELF
TRBV9	TRBJ2-7	ASSRTGIPYEQY
TRBV6-1	TRBJ2-2	ASSDLQGGTGELF
TRBV28	TRBJ2-3	ASSLGGGLTDTQY
TRBV30	TRBJ2-2	AWGISGREAGELF
TRBV4-3	TRBJ2-6	ASSQDAGSGANVLT
TRBV5-1	TRBJ2-3	ASSTQTGGQDTQY
TRBV6-5	TRBJ2-7	ASSYGLESYEQY
TRBV29-1	TRBJ2-7	SVTSGRESSYEQY
TRBV6-6	TRBJ2-5	ASRSSGSGETQY
TRBV2	TRBJ1-4	ASSEAAGRLF